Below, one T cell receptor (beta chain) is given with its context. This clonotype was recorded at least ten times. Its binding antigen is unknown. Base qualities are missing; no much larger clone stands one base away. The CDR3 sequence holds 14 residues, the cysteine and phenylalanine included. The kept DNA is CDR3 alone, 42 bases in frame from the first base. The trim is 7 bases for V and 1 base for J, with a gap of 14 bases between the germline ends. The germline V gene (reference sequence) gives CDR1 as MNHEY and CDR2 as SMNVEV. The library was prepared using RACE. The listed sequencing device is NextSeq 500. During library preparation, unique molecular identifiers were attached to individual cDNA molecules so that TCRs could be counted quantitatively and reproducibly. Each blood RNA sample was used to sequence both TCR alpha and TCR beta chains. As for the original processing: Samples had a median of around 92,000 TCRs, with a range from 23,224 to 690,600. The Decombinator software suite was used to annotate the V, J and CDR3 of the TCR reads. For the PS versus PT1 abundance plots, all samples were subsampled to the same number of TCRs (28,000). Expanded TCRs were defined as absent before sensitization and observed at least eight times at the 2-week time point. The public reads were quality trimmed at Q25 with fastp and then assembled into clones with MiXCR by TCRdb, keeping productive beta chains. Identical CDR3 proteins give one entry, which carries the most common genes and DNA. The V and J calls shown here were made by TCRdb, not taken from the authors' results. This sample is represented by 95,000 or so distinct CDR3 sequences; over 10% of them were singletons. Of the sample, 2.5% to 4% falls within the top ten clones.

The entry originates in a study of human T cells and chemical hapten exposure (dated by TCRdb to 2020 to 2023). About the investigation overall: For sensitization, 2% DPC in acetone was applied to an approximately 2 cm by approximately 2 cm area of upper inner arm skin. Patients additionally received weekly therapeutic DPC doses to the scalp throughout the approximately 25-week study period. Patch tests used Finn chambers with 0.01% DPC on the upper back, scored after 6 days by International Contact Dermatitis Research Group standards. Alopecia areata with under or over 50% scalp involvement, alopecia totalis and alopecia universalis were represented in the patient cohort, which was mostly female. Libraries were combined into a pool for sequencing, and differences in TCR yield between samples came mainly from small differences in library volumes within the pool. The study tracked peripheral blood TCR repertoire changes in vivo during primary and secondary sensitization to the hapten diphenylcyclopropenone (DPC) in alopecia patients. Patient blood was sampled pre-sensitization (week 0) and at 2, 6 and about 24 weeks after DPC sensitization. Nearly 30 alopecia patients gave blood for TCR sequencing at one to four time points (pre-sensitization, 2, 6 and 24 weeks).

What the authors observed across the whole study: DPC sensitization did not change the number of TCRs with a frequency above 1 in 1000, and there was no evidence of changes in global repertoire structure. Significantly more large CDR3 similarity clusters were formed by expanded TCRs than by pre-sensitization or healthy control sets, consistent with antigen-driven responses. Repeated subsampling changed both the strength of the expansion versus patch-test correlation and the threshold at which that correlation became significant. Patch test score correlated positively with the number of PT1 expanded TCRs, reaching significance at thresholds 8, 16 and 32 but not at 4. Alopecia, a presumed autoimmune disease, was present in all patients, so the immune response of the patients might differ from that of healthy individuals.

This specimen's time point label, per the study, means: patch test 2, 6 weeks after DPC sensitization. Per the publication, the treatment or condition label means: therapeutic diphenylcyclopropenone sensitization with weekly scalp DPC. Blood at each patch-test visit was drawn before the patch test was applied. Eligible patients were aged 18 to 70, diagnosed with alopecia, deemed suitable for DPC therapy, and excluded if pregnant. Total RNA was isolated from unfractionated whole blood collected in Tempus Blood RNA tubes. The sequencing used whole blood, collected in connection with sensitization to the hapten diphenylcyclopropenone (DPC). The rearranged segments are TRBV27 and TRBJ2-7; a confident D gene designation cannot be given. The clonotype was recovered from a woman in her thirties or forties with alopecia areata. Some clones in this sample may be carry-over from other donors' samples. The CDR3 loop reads CASIPIDGSYEQYF. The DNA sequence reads TGTGCCAGCATCCCGATCGACGGATCCTACGAGCAGTACTTC.